The T cell receptor (beta chain) described here comes from a study of blood T cell repertoires in COVID-19. In the study overall: T cells, B-cell-depleted T cells, or PBMCs provided the cDNA or gDNA that served as material.

Here immunoSEQ multiplex PCR was the method, and the copy in TCRdb shows in-frame clones only, minus some. The table has 150,000 to 180,000 clones, around four fifths seen once. Germline CDR1 and CDR2: SGHRS and YFSETQ. The CDR3 runs to 17 residues. The V segment lost 2 bases and the J segment 5 bases; nucleotides outside the gene matches: 12. Participants were aged about 18 to 100 years from approximately 24 US areas. The TCR comes from a man in his fifties who had recovered from COVID-19. V usage is TRBV5-1 and J usage is TRBJ2-2, with TRBD1 matching 7 bases. Sequences were obtained from PBMCs or T cells enriched from blood (not recorded which). The CDR3 sequence: CASSLGEPGQNTGELFF. The CDR3 DNA sequence: TGCGCCAGCAGCTTAGGTGAACCGGGACAGAATACCGGGGAGCTGTTTTTT.